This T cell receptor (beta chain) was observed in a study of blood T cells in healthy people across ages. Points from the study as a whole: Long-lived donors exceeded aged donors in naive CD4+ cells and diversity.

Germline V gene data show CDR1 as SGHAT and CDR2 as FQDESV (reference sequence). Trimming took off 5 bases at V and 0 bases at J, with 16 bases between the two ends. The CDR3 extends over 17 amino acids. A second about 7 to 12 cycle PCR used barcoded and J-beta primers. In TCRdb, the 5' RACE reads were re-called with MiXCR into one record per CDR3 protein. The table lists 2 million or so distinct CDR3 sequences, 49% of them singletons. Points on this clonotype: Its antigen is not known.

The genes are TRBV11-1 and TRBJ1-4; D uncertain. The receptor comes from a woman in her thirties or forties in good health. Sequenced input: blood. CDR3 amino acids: CASSPRALTSTNEKLFF. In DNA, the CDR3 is TGTGCCAGCAGCCCCCGGGCCCTTACTTCAACTAATGAAAAACTGTTTTTT.